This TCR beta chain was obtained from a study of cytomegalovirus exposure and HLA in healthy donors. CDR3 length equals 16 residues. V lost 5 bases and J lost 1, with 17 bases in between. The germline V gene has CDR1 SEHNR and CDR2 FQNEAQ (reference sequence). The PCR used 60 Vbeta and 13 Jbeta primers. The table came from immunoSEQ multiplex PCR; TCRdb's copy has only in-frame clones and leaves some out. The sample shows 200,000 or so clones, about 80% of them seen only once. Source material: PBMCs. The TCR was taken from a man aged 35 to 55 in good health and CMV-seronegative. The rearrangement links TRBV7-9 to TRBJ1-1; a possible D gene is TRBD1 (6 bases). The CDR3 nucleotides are TGTGCCAGCAGCCGGAGGGGGGGGCTTTCGAACACTGAAGCTTTCTTT. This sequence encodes CASSRRGGLSNTEAFF.